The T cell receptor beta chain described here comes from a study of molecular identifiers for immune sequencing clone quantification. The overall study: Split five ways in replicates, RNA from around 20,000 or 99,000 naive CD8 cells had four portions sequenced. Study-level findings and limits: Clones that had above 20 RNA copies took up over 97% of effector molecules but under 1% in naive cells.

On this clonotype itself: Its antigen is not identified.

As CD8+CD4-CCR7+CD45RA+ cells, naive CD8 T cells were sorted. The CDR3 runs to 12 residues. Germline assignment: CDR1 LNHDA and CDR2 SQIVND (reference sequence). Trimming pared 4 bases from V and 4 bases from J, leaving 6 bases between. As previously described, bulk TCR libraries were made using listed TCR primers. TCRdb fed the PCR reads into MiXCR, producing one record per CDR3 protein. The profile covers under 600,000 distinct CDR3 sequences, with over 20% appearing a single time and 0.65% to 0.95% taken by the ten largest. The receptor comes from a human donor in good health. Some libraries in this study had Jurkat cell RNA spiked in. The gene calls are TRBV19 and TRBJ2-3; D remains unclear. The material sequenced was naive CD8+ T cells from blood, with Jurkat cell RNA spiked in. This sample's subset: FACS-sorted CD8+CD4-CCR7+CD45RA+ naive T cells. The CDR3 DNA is TGTGCCAGTAGTACGAATTCAGATACGCAGTATTTT. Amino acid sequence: CASSTNSDTQYF.